This T cell receptor (beta chain) was captured by sequencing in a study of cytomegalovirus exposure and HLA in healthy donors. Points from the study as a whole: Overall, around 160 TCR beta chains were annotated as cytomegalovirus-associated. In a later analysis, first-cohort TCR clusters were found to tend to co-occur in the 90 to 150 validation repertoires. Cytomegalovirus status was reportedly diagnosed by the classifier with high specificity and sensitivity. Most TCR sequences were uncommon, yet certain public TCRs appeared in many donors.

TCRdb keeps only in-frame clones here, not all; method: immunoSEQ multiplex PCR. The repertoire includes roughly 310,000 clones, approximately 85% of them detected once, and around 0.88% sits in the top ten. Details on this clone: Its antigen is not known.

The CDR3 sequence is 15 residues long. Germline V gene lookup returns CDR1 SGHRS and CDR2 YFSETQ. V was clipped by 4 bases and J by 4 bases; unmatched bases: 9. The sequencing sample was made of PBMCs. The origin of this receptor is a man younger than 45 in good health and CMV-seronegative. J is TRBJ2-3 and V is TRBV5-1, with TRBD2 matching 7 bases. The CDR3 DNA follows: TGCGCCAGCAGCATCCGACTAGCCAAGGCAGATACGCAGTATTTT. Translated: CASSIRLAKADTQYF.